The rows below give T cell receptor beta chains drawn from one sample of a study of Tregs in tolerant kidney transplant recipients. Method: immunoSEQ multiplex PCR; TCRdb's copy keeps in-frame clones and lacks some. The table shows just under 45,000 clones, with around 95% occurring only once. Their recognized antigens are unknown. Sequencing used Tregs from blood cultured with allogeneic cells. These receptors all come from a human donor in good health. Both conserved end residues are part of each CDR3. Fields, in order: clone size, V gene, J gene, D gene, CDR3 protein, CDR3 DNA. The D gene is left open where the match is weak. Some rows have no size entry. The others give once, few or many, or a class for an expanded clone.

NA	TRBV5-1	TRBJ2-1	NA	CASSLGAYNEQFF	TGCGCCAGCAGCTTAGGTGCCTACAATGAGCAGTTCTTC
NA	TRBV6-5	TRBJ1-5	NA	CASRSVGSSNQPQHF	TGTGCCAGCAGAAGTGTAGGGTCGAGCAATCAGCCCCAGCATTTT
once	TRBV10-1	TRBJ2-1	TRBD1	CASSRTGNIFNEQFF	TGCGCCAGCAGTAGGACAGGGAACATATTCAATGAGCAGTTCTTC
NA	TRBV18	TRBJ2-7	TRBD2	CASSPLAREGEQYF	TGTGCCAGCTCACCACTGGCCAGGGAGGGCGAGCAGTACTTC
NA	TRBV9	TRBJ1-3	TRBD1	CASSLHRGPGNTIYF	TGTGCCAGCAGCTTGCACAGGGGGCCCGGAAACACCATATATTTT
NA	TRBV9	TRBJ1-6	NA	CASSVGPGVTNSPLHF	TGTGCCAGCAGCGTAGGCCCAGGGGTAACGAATTCACCCCTCCACTTT
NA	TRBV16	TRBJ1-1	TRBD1	CASSKRVQGAFPEAFF	TGTGCCAGCAGCAAAAGGGTACAGGGGGCTTTCCCTGAAGCTTTCTTT
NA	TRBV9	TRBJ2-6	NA	CASSGLGGARRSGANVLTF	TGTGCCAGCAGCGGATTGGGGGGGGCCCGACGCTCTGGGGCCAACGTCCTGACTTTC
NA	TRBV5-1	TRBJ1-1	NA	CASSLRGGDTEAFF	TGCGCCAGCAGCTTGCGAGGAGGGGACACTGAAGCTTTCTTT
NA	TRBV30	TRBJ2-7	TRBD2	CAWRRASGSQEQYF	TGTGCCTGGAGGAGGGCTAGCGGGAGTCAAGAGCAGTACTTC
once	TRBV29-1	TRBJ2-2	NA	CSVPRRGNTGELFF	TGCAGCGTCCCCAGGCGAGGGAACACCGGGGAGCTGTTTTTT
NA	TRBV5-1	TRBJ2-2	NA	CASTERITGELFF	TGCGCCAGCACCGAAAGGATCACCGGGGAGCTGTTTTTT
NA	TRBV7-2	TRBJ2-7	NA	CASSLPRGRTRSSGEQYF	TGTGCCAGCAGCTTACCCAGGGGGCGGACTAGGAGTTCGGGGGAGCAGTACTTC
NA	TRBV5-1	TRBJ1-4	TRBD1	CASSDDYRGPNEKLFF	TGCGCCAGCAGCGACGATTACAGGGGACCTAATGAAAAACTGTTTTTT